The rows below give T cell receptor beta chains drawn from one sample of a study of blood T cell repertoires in COVID-19. The table came from immunoSEQ multiplex PCR; TCRdb's copy has only in-frame clones and leaves some out. Of fewer than 250,000 clones listed, over 75% are singletons. Material: peripheral blood. The receptor set was obtained from a man aged 50 to 59 with acute or convalescent COVID-19. Both conserved end residues are part of each CDR3. Fields, in order: J gene, CDR3 length, V gene, CDR3 protein.

j_call: TRBJ2-5
cdr3_length: 14
v_call: TRBV11-2
cdr3_aa: CASSPDRGGETQYF

j_call: TRBJ1-1
cdr3_length: 15
v_call: TRBV10-3
cdr3_aa: CAISEGTGVNTEAFF

j_call: TRBJ2-5
cdr3_length: 13
v_call: TRBV7-3
cdr3_aa: CASSLGPQETQYF

j_call: TRBJ1-2
cdr3_length: 12
v_call: TRBV5-6
cdr3_aa: CASSPGIGGYTF

j_call: TRBJ2-6
cdr3_length: 16
v_call: TRBV19
cdr3_aa: CASSRDRGPGANVLTF

j_call: TRBJ2-7
cdr3_length: 16
v_call: TRBV3-1/TRBV3-2
cdr3_aa: CASSQDGGTGIYEQYF

j_call: TRBJ2-5
cdr3_length: 13
v_call: TRBV5-1
cdr3_aa: CASSSRDTETQYF

j_call: TRBJ1-6
cdr3_length: 18
v_call: TRBV23-1
cdr3_aa: CASTEMGDLGGLSSPLHF

j_call: TRBJ2-6
cdr3_length: 17
v_call: TRBV19
cdr3_aa: CASSTGQGQAGANVLTF

j_call: TRBJ1-2
cdr3_length: 12
v_call: TRBV5-4
cdr3_aa: CASSADRGGYTF

j_call: TRBJ2-3
cdr3_length: 17
v_call: TRBV4-1
cdr3_aa: CASSQEGSGGAVDTQYF

j_call: TRBJ2-2
cdr3_length: 14
v_call: TRBV2
cdr3_aa: CASSEVLPTGELFF

j_call: TRBJ1-6
cdr3_length: 14
v_call: TRBV9
cdr3_aa: CASSVTGGSSPLHF

j_call: TRBJ1-1
cdr3_length: 13
v_call: TRBV19
cdr3_aa: CASRDTANTEAFF

j_call: TRBJ1-6
cdr3_length: 16
v_call: TRBV6-5
cdr3_aa: CASSYSGQGGNSPLHF

j_call: TRBJ1-6
cdr3_length: 15
v_call: TRBV6-2/TRBV6-3
cdr3_aa: CASSTIDPGDSPLHF

j_call: TRBJ1-2
cdr3_length: 14
v_call: TRBV27
cdr3_aa: CASSWDRANYGYTF

j_call: TRBJ1-5
cdr3_length: 14
v_call: TRBV6-5
cdr3_aa: CASSYGGSNQPQHF

j_call: TRBJ1-4
cdr3_length: 16
v_call: TRBV15
cdr3_aa: CATSRDGTGIFEKLFF